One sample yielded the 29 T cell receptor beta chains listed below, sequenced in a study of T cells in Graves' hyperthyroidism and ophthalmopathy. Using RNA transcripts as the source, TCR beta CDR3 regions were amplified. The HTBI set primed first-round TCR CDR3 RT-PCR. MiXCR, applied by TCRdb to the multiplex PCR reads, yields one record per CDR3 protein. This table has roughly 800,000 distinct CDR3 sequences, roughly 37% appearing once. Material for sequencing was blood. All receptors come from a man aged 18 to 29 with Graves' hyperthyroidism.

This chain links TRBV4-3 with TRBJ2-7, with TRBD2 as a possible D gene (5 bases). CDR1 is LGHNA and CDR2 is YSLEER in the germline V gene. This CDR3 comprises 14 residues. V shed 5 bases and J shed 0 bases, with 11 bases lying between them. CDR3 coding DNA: TGCGCCAGCAGCTCCCGGGAAGACTCCTACGAGCAGTACTTC. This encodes CASSSREDSYEQYF.

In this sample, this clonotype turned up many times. CDR3 sequence: CASSWGLSNEKLFF. CDR3 DNA sequence: TGCGCCAGCAGCTGGGGCCTATCCAATGAAAAACTGTTTTTT. The rearrangement uses TRBV5-1 and TRBJ1-4; the D gene is possibly TRBD1 (5 bases). This CDR3 has 14 amino acids. CDR1 is SGHRS and CDR2 is YFSETQ in the germline V gene. V lost 3 bases and J lost 5, with 11 bases in between.

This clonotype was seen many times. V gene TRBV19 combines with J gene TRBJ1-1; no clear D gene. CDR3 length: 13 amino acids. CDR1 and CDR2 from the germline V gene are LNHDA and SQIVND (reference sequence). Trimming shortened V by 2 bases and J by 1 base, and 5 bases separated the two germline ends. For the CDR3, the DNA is TGTGCCAGTAGTATAAGCGAGAACACTGAAGCTTTCTTT. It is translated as CASSISENTEAFF.

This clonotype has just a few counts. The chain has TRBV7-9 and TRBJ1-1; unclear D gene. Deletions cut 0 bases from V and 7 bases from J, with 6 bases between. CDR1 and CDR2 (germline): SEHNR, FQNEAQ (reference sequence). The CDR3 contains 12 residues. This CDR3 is CASSLARFEAFF. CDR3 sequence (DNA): TGTGCCAGCAGCTTAGCCCGGTTTGAAGCTTTCTTT.

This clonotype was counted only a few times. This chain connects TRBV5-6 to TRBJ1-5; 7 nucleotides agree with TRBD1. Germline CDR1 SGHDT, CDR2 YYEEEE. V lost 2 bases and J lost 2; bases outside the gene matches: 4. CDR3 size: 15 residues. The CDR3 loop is CASSFQQGGNQPQHF. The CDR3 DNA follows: TGTGCCAGCAGCTTTCAGCAGGGGGGCAATCAGCCCCAGCATTTT.

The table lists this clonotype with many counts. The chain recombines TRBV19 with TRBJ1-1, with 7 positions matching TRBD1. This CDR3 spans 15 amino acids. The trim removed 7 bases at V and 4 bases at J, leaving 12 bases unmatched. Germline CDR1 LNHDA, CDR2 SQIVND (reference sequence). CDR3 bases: TGTGCCAGTAACATCGAGGGGGCTCTCTCCACTGAAGCTTTCTTT. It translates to CASNIEGALSTEAFF.

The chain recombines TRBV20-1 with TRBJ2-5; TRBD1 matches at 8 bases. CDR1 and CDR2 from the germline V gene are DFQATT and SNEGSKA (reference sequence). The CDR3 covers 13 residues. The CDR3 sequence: CSTAQGVWETQYF. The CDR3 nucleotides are TGCAGCACCGCACAGGGGGTTTGGGAGACCCAGTACTTC.

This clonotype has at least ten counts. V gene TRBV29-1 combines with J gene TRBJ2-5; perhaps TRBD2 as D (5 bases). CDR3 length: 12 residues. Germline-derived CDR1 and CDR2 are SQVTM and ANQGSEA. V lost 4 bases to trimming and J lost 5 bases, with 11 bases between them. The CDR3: CSVAASWETQYF. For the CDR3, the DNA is TGCAGCGTTGCGGCTAGCTGGGAGACCCAGTACTTC.

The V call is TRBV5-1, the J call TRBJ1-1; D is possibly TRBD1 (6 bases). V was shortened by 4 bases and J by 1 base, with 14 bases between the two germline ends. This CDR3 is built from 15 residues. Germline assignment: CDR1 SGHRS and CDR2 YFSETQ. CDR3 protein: CASSQGPAWNTEAFF. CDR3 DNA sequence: TGCGCCAGCAGCCAGGGGCCGGCTTGGAACACTGAAGCTTTCTTT.

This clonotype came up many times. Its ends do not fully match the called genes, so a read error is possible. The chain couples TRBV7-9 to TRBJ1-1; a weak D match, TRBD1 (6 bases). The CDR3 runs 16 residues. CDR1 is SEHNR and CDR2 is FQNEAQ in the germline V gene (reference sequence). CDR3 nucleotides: TGTGCCAGCAGCCTGGCGACAGGCCTAATGAACACTGAAGCCTTCTTT. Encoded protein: CASSLATGLMNTEAFF.

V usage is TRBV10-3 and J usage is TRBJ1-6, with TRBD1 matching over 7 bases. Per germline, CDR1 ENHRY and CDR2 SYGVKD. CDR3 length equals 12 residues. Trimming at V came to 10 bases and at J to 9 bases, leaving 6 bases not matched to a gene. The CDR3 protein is CATGTESSPLHF. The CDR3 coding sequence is TGTGCCACCGGGACAGAATCTTCACCCCTCCACTTT.

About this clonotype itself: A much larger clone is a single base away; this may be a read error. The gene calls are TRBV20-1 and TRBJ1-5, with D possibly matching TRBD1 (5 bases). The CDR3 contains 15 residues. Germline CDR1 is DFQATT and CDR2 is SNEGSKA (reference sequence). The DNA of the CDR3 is TGCAGTGCCGCTAGGGCCCAGGGCGAAAATCAGCTCCAGCATTTT. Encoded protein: CSAARAQGENQLQHF.

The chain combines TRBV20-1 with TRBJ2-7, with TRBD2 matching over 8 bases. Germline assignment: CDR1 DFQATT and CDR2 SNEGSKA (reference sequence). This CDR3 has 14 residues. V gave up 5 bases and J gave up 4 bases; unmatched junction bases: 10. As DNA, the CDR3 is TGCAGTGCTTCCGGGACTAGAGGATCATACGAGCAGTACTTC. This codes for CSASGTRGSYEQYF.

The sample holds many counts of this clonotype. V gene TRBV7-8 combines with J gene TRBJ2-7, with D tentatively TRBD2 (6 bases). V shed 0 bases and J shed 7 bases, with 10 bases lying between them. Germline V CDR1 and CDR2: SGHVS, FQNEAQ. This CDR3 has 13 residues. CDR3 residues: CASSLATSWEQYF. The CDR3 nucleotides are TGTGCCAGCAGCTTAGCCACTAGCTGGGAGCAGTACTTC.

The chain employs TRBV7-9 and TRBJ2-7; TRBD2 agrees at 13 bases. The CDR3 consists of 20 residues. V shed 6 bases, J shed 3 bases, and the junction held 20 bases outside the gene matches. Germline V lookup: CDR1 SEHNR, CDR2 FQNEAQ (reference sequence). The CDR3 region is CASSLYGGRTSGSSGYEQYF. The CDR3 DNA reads TGTGCCAGCAGTCTGTACGGGGGTAGGACTAGCGGGAGTTCGGGCTACGAGCAGTACTTC. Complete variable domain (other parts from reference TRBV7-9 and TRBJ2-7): DTGVSQNPRHKITKRGQNVTFRCDPISEHNRLYWYRQTLGQGPEFLTYFQNEAQLEKSRLLSDRFSAERPKGSFSTLEIQRTEQGDSAMYLCASSLYGGRTSGSSGYEQYFGPGTRLTVT.

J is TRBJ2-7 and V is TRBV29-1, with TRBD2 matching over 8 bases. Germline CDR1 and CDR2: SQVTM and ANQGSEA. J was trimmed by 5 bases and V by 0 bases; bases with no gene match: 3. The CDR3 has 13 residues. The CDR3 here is CSVEDAGGHEQYF. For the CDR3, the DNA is TGCAGCGTTGAAGATGCGGGAGGTCACGAGCAGTACTTC.

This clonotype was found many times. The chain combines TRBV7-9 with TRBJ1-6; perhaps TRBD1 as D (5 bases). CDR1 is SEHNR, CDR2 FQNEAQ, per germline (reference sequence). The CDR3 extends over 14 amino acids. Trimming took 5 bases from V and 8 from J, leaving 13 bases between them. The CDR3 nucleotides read TGTGCCAGCAGCCAGGGAGGGTGGGATTCACCCCTCCACTTT. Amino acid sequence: CASSQGGWDSPLHF.

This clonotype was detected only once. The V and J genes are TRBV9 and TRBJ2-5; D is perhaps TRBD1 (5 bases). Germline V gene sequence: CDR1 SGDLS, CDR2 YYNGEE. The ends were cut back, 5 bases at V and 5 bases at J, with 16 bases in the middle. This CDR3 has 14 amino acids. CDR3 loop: CASSSQGPGETQYF. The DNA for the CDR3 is TGTGCCAGCAGTTCTCAGGGCCCCGGGGAGACCCAGTACTTC.

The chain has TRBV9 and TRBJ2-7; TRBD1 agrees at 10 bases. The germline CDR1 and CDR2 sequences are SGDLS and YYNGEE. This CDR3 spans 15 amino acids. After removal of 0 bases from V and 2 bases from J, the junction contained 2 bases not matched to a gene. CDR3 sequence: CASSVGTGGAYEQYF. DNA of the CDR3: TGTGCCAGCAGCGTAGGGACAGGGGGGGCCTACGAGCAGTACTTC.

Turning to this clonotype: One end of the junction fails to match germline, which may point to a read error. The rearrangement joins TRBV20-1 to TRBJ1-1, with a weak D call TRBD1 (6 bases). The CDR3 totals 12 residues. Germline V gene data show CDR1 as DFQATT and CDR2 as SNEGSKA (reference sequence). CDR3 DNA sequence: TGCAGTGCACGCCGGGACAACATTGAAGCTTTCTTT. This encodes CSARRDNIEAFF.

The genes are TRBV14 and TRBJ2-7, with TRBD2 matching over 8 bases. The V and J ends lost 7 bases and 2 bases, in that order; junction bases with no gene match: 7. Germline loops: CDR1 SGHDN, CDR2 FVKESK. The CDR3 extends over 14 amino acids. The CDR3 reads CASKSSGEPYEQYF. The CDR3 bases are TGTGCCAGCAAGAGTAGCGGGGAACCCTACGAGCAGTACTTC. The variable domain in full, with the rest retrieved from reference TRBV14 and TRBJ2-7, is EAGVTQFPSHSVIEKGQTVTLRCDPISGHDNLYWYRRVMGKEIKFLLHFVKESKQDESGMPNNRFLAERTGGTYSTLKVQPAELEDSGVYFCASKSSGEPYEQYFGPGTRLTVT.

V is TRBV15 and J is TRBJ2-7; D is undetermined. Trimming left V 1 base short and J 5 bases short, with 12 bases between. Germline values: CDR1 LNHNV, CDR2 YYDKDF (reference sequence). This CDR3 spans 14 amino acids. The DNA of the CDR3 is TGTGCCACCAGCAGAGGGTCGGTAGAAAACGAGCAGTACTTC. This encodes CATSRGSVENEQYF.

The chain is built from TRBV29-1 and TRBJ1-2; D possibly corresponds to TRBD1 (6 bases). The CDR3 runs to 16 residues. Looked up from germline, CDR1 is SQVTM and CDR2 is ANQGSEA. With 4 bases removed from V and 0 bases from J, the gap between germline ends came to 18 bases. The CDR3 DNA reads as TGCAGCGTTGGGCGGGGGCAGGCCTTTTCTAACTATGGCTACACCTTC. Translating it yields CSVGRGQAFSNYGYTF.

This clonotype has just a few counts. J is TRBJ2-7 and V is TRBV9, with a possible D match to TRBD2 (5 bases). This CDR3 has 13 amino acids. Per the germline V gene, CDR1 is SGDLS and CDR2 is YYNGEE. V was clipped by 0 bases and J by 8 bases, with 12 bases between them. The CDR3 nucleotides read TGTGCCAGCAGCGTAGAGGGAGTAGACAAGCAGTACTTC. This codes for CASSVEGVDKQYF.

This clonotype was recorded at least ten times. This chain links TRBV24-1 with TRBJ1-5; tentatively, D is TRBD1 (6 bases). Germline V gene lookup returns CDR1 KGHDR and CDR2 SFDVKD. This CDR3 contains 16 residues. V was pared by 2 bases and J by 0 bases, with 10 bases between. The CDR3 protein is CATSDSVGGSNQPQHF. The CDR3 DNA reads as TGTGCCACCAGTGATTCAGTAGGGGGTAGCAATCAGCCCCAGCATTTT.

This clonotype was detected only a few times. The CDR3 is CSVEETSRYEQYF. The CDR3 DNA reads as TGCAGCGTTGAAGAGACTAGCCGCTACGAGCAGTACTTC. The rearrangement joins TRBV29-1 to TRBJ2-7, with TRBD2 matching 7 bases. Looked up from germline, CDR1 is SQVTM and CDR2 is ANQGSEA. V was pared by 0 bases and J by 3 bases, with 2 bases of the junction left unmatched. CDR3 size: 13 residues.

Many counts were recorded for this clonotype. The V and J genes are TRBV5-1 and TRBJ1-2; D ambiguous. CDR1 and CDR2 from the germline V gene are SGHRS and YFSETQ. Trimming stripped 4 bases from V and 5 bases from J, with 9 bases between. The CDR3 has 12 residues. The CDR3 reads CASSDGEYGYTF. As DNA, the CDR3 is TGCGCCAGCAGCGATGGGGAATATGGCTACACCTTC. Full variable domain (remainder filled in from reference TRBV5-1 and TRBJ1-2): KAGVTQTPRYLIKTRGQQVTLSCSPISGHRSVSWYQQTPGQGLQFLFEYFSETQRNKGNFPGRFSGRQFSNSRSEMNVSTLELGDSALYLCASSDGEYGYTFGSGTRLTVV.

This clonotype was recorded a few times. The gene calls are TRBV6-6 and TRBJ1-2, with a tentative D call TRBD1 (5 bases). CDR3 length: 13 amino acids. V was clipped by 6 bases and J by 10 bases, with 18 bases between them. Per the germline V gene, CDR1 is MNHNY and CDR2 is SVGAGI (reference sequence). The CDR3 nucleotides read TGTGCCAGCAGCCACCACACAGGAGACGCCTACACCTTC. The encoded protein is CASSHHTGDAYTF.

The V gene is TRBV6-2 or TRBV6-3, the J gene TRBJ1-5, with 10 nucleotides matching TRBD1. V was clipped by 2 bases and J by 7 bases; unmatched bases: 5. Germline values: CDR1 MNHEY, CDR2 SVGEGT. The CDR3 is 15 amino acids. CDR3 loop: CASSYAGTGDQPQHF. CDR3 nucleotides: TGTGCCAGCAGTTACGCCGGGACAGGGGACCAGCCCCAGCATTTT.